The 21 T cell receptor beta chains given below trace back to one sample, sequenced in a study of shared clonotypes between healthy human individuals. Selected positively for CCR7 and CD45RO-negative, naive CD8 cells excluded terminally differentiated effector memory CD45RA+ cells. The data were produced by immunoSEQ multiplex PCR, yet TCRdb's version contains in-frame clones alone and is incomplete. The sample contains about 1,900,000 clones, over 85% of which appear only once. Input material: naive CD8+ T cells sorted from blood. The receptors were sampled from a man younger than 30 in good health.

The J gene is TRBJ1-1, the V gene TRBV2; TRBD1 is a possible D gene (6 bases). V dropped 2 bases and J dropped 0 bases, with 10 bases sitting between them. This CDR3 spans 15 amino acids. From germline, CDR1 is SNHLY and CDR2 FYNNEI. CDR3 sequence (DNA): TGTGCCAGCAGTGAAAGGGGGAAGATGAACACTGAAGCTTTCTTT. It encodes CASSERGKMNTEAFF. The whole variable domain, remainder taken from reference TRBV2 and TRBJ1-1, is EPEVTQTPSHQVTQMGQEVILRCVPISNHLYFYWYRQILGQKVEFLVSFYNNEISEKSEIFDDQFSVERPDGSNFTLKIRSTKLEDSAMYFCASSERGKMNTEAFFGQGTRLTVV.

The gene calls are TRBV28 and TRBJ2-7, with 7 bases matching TRBD1. This CDR3 is built from 13 residues. Trimming cost V 6 bases and J 5 bases; bases outside gene matches: 7. Germline loops: CDR1 MDHEN, CDR2 SYDVKM. CDR3 sequence: CASRPTGWHEQYF. CDR3 nucleotides: TGTGCCAGCAGGCCGACAGGGTGGCACGAGCAGTACTTC.

This chain links TRBV11-2 with TRBJ2-5; TRBD1 is a possible D gene (6 bases). V was shortened by 2 bases and J by 5 bases, with 12 bases between the two germline ends. The V gene's germline CDR1 is SGHAT and CDR2 FQNNGV. The CDR3 is 14 residues long. The CDR3 sequence: CASSLSLRGETQYF. The CDR3 nucleotides read TGTGCCAGCAGCTTATCCCTTAGGGGGGAGACCCAGTACTTC.

V gene TRBV19 combines with J gene TRBJ1-2; D is possibly TRBD1 (6 bases). This CDR3 spans 15 amino acids. The V gene lost 5 bases and the J gene lost 6 bases, with 19 bases spanning the gap. The germline V gene has CDR1 LNHDA and CDR2 SQIVND (reference sequence). The CDR3 coding sequence is TGTGCCAGTAGTGCAAATTACGGGACACCCCATGGCTACACCTTC. This gives the protein CASSANYGTPHGYTF.

V usage is TRBV10-2 and J usage is TRBJ2-7, with 7 bases aligning to TRBD2. The CDR3 covers 13 residues. V lost 5 bases and J lost 2; bases outside the gene matches: 3. Germline loops: CDR1 WSHSY, CDR2 SAAADI. The CDR3 spells CASSSGAAYEQYF. The CDR3 nucleotides read TGCGCCAGCAGTAGCGGGGCCGCCTACGAGCAGTACTTC.

The chain couples TRBV9 to TRBJ2-1; D is possibly TRBD1 or TRBD2 (5 bases each). The CDR3 extends over 18 amino acids. Trimming removed 4 bases from V and 0 bases from J, with 20 bases in between. Germline V gene lookup returns CDR1 SGDLS and CDR2 YYNGEE. The CDR3 DNA follows: TGTGCCAGCAGCCCTCCCTCTCAATGGGGGTACTCCTACAATGAGCAGTTCTTC. Protein sequence: CASSPPSQWGYSYNEQFF.

This clone was recorded only once. The chain has TRBV29-1 and TRBJ1-2; D gene ambiguous. This CDR3 comprises 15 residues. Germline V gene data show CDR1 as SQVTM and CDR2 as ANQGSEA. V gave up 6 bases and J gave up 0 bases, with 17 bases separating them. As DNA, the CDR3 is TGCAGCGTCCCCTCCCCCCATATGGCTAACTATGGCTACACCTTC. Translation: CSVPSPHMANYGYTF.

This sequence joins TRBV30 and TRBJ2-7; D possibly corresponds to TRBD2 (5 bases). Germline V CDR1 and CDR2: GTSNPN, SVGIG (reference sequence). The CDR3 is made up of 15 amino acids. V lost 0 bases to trimming and J lost 2 bases, with 14 bases between them. The CDR3 DNA follows: TGTGCCTGGAGTGTATCCTCCAGCGGCCCCTACGAGCAGTACTTC. Its translation: CAWSVSSSGPYEQYF.

The gene calls are TRBV19 and TRBJ1-5; D ambiguous. This CDR3 region has 14 residues. Germline CDR1 is LNHDA and CDR2 is SQIVND (reference sequence). V lost 9 bases and J 0 bases, leaving 12 bases between the germline ends. CDR3: CASQHRDSNQPQHF. The CDR3 DNA reads as TGTGCCAGCCAACACCGGGATAGCAATCAGCCCCAGCATTTT.

This rearrangement joins TRBV27 to TRBJ1-5; D gene ambiguous. The germline gives CDR1 MNHEY, CDR2 SMNVEV (reference sequence). The V end lost 8 bases, the J end lost 0 bases, and 17 bases lay between the germline ends. The CDR3 is 16 residues long. The CDR3: CASGMFGPNSNQPQHF. The CDR3 nucleotides read TGTGCCAGCGGGATGTTCGGTCCTAATAGCAATCAGCCCCAGCATTTT.

The chain employs TRBV30 and TRBJ2-7, with D possibly matching TRBD1 (5 bases). The V gene's germline CDR1 is GTSNPN and CDR2 SVGIG (reference sequence). Trimming cost V 5 bases and J 5 bases, with 10 bases left between them. The CDR3 runs to 11 residues. CDR3 DNA sequence: TGTGCCTGGTGTCAGGGTAACGAGCAGTACTTC. Its translation is CAWCQGNEQYF. Variable domain in full (rest from reference TRBV30 and TRBJ2-7): SQTIHQWPATLVQPVGSPLSLECTVEGTSNPNLYWYRQAAGRGLQLLFYSVGIGQISSEVPQNLSASRPQDRQFILSSKKLLLSDSGFYLCAWCQGNEQYFGPGTRLTVT.

The rearrangement joins TRBV10-1 to TRBJ2-7, with D perhaps TRBD1 (6 bases). This CDR3 region has 13 residues. The V end was cut by 6 bases, the J end by 3 bases, with 12 bases between. Germline CDR1 is WNHNN and CDR2 is SYGVQD (reference sequence). The DNA for the CDR3 is TGCGCCAGCAGCCCGGGACACAGCTACGAGCAGTACTTC. Translation: CASSPGHSYEQYF.

Concerning this clone: Other DNA variants within this sample encode the same CDR3. The chain joins TRBV7-3 to TRBJ2-1, with 8 bases that match TRBD2. Germline V gene data show CDR1 as SGHTA and CDR2 as FQGTGA. This CDR3 is 15 amino acids long. J was trimmed by 3 bases and V by 5 bases; bases with no gene match: 6. The CDR3 protein is CASSPSGGVYNEQFF. CDR3 sequence (DNA): TGTGCCAGCAGCCCGAGCGGGGGAGTCTACAATGAGCAGTTCTTC.

The chain joins TRBV27 to TRBJ1-2; D is ambiguous. The CDR3 length is 13 residues. V was cut by 3 bases and J by 5 bases, with 10 bases left in between. Germline CDR1 and CDR2: MNHEY and SMNVEV (reference sequence). This chain's CDR3 is CASSFGKRYGYTF. The CDR3 DNA follows: TGTGCCAGCAGTTTCGGGAAAAGATATGGCTACACCTTC.

This clone was recorded once. The rearrangement joins TRBV5-5 to TRBJ2-7; D is unclear. The germline CDR1 and CDR2 sequences are SGHKS and YYEKEE (reference sequence). The V end lost 0 bases, the J end lost 4 bases, and 5 bases lay between the germline ends. The CDR3 runs to 12 residues. The CDR3 bases are TGTGCCAGCAGCTTGGGACATTACGAGCAGTACTTC. Amino acid sequence: CASSLGHYEQYF.

To note about this clone: The same CDR3 arises from other DNA sequences in this sample as well. The chain links TRBV19 to TRBJ2-7; D gene ambiguous. Germline V gene sequence: CDR1 LNHDA, CDR2 SQIVND (reference sequence). This CDR3 region has 13 residues. The V and J ends lost 5 bases and 4 bases respectively, with 12 bases between them. This chain's CDR3 is CASSASMGYEQYF. For the CDR3, the DNA is TGTGCCAGTAGTGCTTCCATGGGATACGAGCAGTACTTC. Full variable domain (rest looked up from reference TRBV19 and TRBJ2-7): DGGITQSPKYLFRKEGQNVTLSCEQNLNHDAMYWYRQDPGQGLRLIYYSQIVNDFQKGDIAEGYSVSREKKESFPLTVTSAQKNPTAFYLCASSASMGYEQYFGPGTRLTVT.

The chain uses TRBV10-1 and TRBJ2-1; 7 bases agree with TRBD1. With V trimmed by 6 bases and J by 4 bases, 6 bases remained unmatched. This CDR3 comprises 14 residues. The germline CDR1 and CDR2 sequences are WNHNN and SYGVQD (reference sequence). The CDR3: CASSPGTEYNEQFF. The CDR3 DNA follows: TGCGCCAGCAGCCCCGGGACAGAGTACAATGAGCAGTTCTTC.

This chain connects TRBV19 to TRBJ2-7; D ambiguous. The CDR3 is made up of 15 amino acids. Deletions cut 1 base from V and 5 bases from J, with 15 bases between. The germline V gene encodes CDR1 LNHDA and CDR2 SQIVND (reference sequence). CDR3 in DNA: TGTGCCAGTAGTATAGGCATAGGATCCGCGAACGAGCAGTACTTC. Translation gives CASSIGIGSANEQYF.

The V gene is TRBV7-8, the J gene TRBJ1-4; D is possibly TRBD1 (5 bases). The CDR3 totals 13 residues. Looked up from germline, CDR1 is SGHVS and CDR2 is FQNEAQ. The V end lost 4 bases, the J end lost 8 bases, and 11 bases lay between the germline ends. The chain's CDR3 is CASSSPGREKLFF. CDR3 nucleotides: TGTGCCAGCAGCTCTCCGGGGCGGGAAAAACTGTTTTTT.

Only one count was recorded for this clone. The CDR3 is CASSEWASSSGSIDEQFF. The CDR3, as DNA: TGCGCCAGCAGTGAGTGGGCCTCCTCCAGCGGGAGTATCGATGAGCAGTTCTTC. This chain joins TRBV10-2 and TRBJ2-1; 8 bases line up with TRBD2. The CDR3 consists of 18 residues. Germline V lookup: CDR1 WSHSY, CDR2 SAAADI. V lost 1 base, J lost 8 bases, and 16 bases stayed unmatched.

This sequence joins TRBV5-4 and TRBJ2-7; 7 nucleotides line up with TRBD1. The trim removed 4 bases at V and 2 bases at J, leaving 12 bases unmatched. This CDR3 has 16 residues. Looked up from germline, CDR1 is SGHNT and CDR2 is YYREEE (reference sequence). The CDR3 coding sequence is TGTGCCAGCAGCGGATTAGGGACAGCACCGGCCTACGAGCAGTACTTC. This encodes CASSGLGTAPAYEQYF.